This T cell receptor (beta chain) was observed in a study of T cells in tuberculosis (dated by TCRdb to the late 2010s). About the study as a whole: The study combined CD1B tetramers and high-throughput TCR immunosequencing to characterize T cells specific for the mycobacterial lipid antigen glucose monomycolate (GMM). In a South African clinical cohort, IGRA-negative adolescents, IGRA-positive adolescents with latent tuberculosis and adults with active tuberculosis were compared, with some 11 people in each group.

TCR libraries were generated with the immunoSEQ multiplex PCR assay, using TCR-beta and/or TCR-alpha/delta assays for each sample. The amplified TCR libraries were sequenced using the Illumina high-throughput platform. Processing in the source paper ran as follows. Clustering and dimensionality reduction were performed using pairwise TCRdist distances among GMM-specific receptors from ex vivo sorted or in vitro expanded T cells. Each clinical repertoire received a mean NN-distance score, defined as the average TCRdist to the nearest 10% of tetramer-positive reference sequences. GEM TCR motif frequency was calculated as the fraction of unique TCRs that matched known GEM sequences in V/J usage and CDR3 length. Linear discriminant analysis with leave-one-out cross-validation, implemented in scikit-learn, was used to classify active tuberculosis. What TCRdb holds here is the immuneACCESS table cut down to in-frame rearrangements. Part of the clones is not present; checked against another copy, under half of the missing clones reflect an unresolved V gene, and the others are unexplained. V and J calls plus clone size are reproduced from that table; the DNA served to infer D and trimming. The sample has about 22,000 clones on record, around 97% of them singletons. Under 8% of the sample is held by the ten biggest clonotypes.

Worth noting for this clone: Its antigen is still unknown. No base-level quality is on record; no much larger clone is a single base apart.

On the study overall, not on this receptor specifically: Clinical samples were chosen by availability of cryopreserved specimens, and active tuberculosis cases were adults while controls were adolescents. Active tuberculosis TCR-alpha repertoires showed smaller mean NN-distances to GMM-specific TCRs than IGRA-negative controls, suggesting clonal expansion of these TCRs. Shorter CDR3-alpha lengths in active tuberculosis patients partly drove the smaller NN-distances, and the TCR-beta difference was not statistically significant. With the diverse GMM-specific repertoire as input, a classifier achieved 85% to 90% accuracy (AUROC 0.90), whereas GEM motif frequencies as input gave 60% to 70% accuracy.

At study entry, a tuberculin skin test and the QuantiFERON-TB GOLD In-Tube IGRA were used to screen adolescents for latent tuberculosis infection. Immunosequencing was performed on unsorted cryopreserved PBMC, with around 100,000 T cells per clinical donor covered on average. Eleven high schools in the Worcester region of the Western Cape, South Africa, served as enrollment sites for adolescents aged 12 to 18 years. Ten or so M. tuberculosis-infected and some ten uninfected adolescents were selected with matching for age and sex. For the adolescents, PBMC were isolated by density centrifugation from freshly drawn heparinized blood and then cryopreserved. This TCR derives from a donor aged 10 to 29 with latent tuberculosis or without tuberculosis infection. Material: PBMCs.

For the CDR3, the sequence is CASSLDVPAYNSPLHF. The nucleotide sequence is given as TGTGCCAGCAGCTTGGATGTTCCAGCCTATAATTCACCCCTCCACTTT. The V and J segments used are TRBV5-6 and TRBJ1-6, with the D gene uncertain. The V and J ends are trimmed by 0 bases and 2 bases, leaving 9 bases between them. The germline V gene encodes CDR1 SGHDT and CDR2 YYEEEE. From the cysteine up to the phenylalanine, the CDR3 has a length of 16 residues. CDR3 DNA is the only sequence kept; it has 48 bases, read in frame from the first base.